This section outlines one T cell receptor (beta chain) sequence together with its context. Profiled with immunoSEQ multiplex PCR; TCRdb holds only in-frame clones, not every one. The sample consists of 310,000 or so clones, 87% of them appearing once. This sample was taken from a study of blood T cell repertoires in COVID-19. V gave up 3 bases and J gave up 3 bases, with 9 bases separating them. CDR3 length: 13 amino acids. Germline V gene sequence: CDR1 DFQATT, CDR2 SNEGSKA (reference sequence). The genes are TRBV20-1 and TRBJ1-5; no firm D call. The receptor was derived from a woman between 18 and 30 years old who had recovered from COVID-19. Material for sequencing was PBMCs or T cells enriched from blood (not recorded which). The CDR3: CSASFGVNQPQHF. Written as DNA, the CDR3 is TGCAGTGCTAGTTTTGGAGTCAATCAGCCCCAGCATTTT.